One and the same sample provided the 29 T cell receptor beta chains below, sequenced in a study of vaccination effects on CD4 cells after COVID-19. Their specific antigens are unknown. The assay was immunoSEQ multiplex PCR, and TCRdb's table has in-frame clones only and misses some. In the table there are 55,000 to 80,000 clones, roughly 80% of which are singletons. ViraFEST expansion of antigen-specific CD4+ T cells with viral peptide pools preceded sequencing. Culture proceeded for nine to ten days, and CD4+ T cells were then isolated. Among the vaccine recipients, none had a prior SARS-CoV-2 infection, and nucleocapsid antibodies were negative. Source: CD4+ T cells from PBMCs cultured with SARS-CoV-2 spike peptides, taken before COVID-19 vaccination. The receptors derive from a human donor who received a COVID-19 vaccine.

The rearrangement links TRBV21-1 to TRBJ2-1; TRBD2 is the table's D call and was not checked against the DNA. TRBV21-1 is noted as a pseudogene. This CDR3 is 16 amino acids long. CDR3 sequence reads: CASSKEGLAGEYEQFF. Written as DNA, the CDR3 is TGTGCCAGCAGCAAAGAGGGGCTAGCGGGGGAGTATGAGCAGTTCTTC.

This clone was counted only a few times. The CDR3 region has the DNA TGTGCCAGCAGCGTGACACAATATAGCAATCAGCCCCAGCATTTT. It encodes CASSVTQYSNQPQHF. The rearrangement links TRBV6-5 to TRBJ1-5, with D unclear. The CDR3 has 15 amino acids. V lost 6 bases to trimming and J lost 0 bases, with 12 bases between them. Germline V gene data show CDR1 as MNHEY and CDR2 as SVGAGI.

DNA for the CDR3: TGTGCCAGCAGTCTGAGGGAGGGCACTGAAGCTTTCTTT. Its translation: CASSLREGTEAFF. The rearrangement uses TRBV12-3 or TRBV12-4 and TRBJ1-1; no reliable D call. The CDR3 is 13 amino acids. V was cut by 5 bases and J by 4 bases, with 11 bases left in between.

The V call is TRBV6-6, the J call TRBJ2-4; TRBD1 might be the D (6 bases). The V gene lost 5 bases and the J gene lost 0 bases, with 11 bases spanning the gap. The germline V gene encodes CDR1 MNHNY and CDR2 SVGAGI (reference sequence). CDR3 length: 15 residues. The CDR3 coding sequence is TGTGCCAGCAGTCGGACAGAACTAGCCAAAAACATTCAGTACTTC. Its protein product is CASSRTELAKNIQYF.

This chain uses TRBV5-1 with TRBJ1-1; D is unresolved. CDR1 and CDR2 (germline): SGHRS, YFSETQ. The CDR3 runs to 13 residues. Trimming took off 2 bases at V and 0 bases at J, with 5 bases between the two ends. For the CDR3, the DNA is TGCGCCAGCAGCTTCTCTTTGAACACTGAAGCTTTCTTT. It yields the protein CASSFSLNTEAFF.

The CDR3 bases are TGTGCCAGCAGTGGCAGGCTAGCGGGGGGTGTAGAGACCCAGTACTTC. Translated, it gives CASSGRLAGGVETQYF. The chain recombines TRBV6-1 with TRBJ2-5; TRBD2 matches 11 bases. The CDR3 is 16 residues long. The trim removed 4 bases at V and 4 bases at J, leaving 8 bases unmatched. Germline loops: CDR1 MNHNS, CDR2 SASEGT.

The chain has TRBV6-2 or TRBV6-3 and TRBJ2-1; D call uncertain. V lost 5 bases and J lost 0, with 17 bases in between. Germline CDR1 is MNHEY and CDR2 is SVGEGT. This CDR3 is 17 amino acids long. The CDR3 nucleotides read TGTGCCAGCAGTACACCCCGGGTCTTCAGCTCCTACAATGAGCAGTTCTTC. This translates into CASSTPRVFSSYNEQFF.

The CDR3, as DNA: TGTGCCACCAGTGATTTCGGGGACACTGAAGCTTTCTTT. It codes for CATSDFGDTEAFF. The chain employs TRBV24-1 and TRBJ1-1; D uncertain. In germline, CDR1 is KGHDR, CDR2 SFDVKD. This CDR3 has 13 residues. V dropped 1 base and J dropped 3 bases, with 5 bases sitting between them.

The chain combines TRBV5-4 with TRBJ2-2; the match to TRBD2 covers 14 bases. V trimming: 4 bases; J trimming: 2 bases; junction bases outside the gene matches: 4. The CDR3 extends over 17 amino acids. Germline CDR1 reads SGHNT; CDR2 reads YYREEE (reference sequence). CDR3 DNA sequence: TGTGCCAGCAGCCCGGGACTAGCGGGGGCCAACACCGGGGAGCTGTTTTTT. Its protein product is CASSPGLAGANTGELFF.

The chain links TRBV9 to TRBJ2-3; D may be TRBD1 or TRBD2 (5 bases each). The CDR3 is 16 amino acids. V lost 4 bases and J lost 2, with 17 bases in between. In germline, CDR1 is SGDLS, CDR2 YYNGEE. This chain's CDR3 is CASSPRGRDLTDTQYF. CDR3 nucleotides: TGTGCCAGCAGCCCCCGTGGTAGGGACCTCACAGATACGCAGTATTTT.

The chain combines TRBV18 with TRBJ2-7, with D perhaps matching TRBD1 (5 bases). In germline, CDR1 is KGHSH, CDR2 LQKENI. V was cut by 1 base and J by 3 bases, with 10 bases left in between. CDR3 size: 14 residues. In DNA form, the CDR3 reads TGTGCCAGCTCACCACGCGGACAAATCTACGAGCAGTACGTC. Protein product: CASSPRGQIYEQYV.

This chain links TRBV29-1 with TRBJ2-1; weak D call: TRBD1 (6 bases). V was shortened by 4 bases and J by 3 bases, with 13 bases between the two germline ends. CDR1 and CDR2 from the germline V gene are SQVTM and ANQGSEA. The CDR3 spans 14 residues. The CDR3 sequence is CSVVPGAIYNEQFF. The CDR3 DNA sequence: TGCAGCGTTGTTCCAGGGGCGATCTACAATGAGCAGTTCTTC.

The rearrangement uses TRBV6-2 or TRBV6-3 and TRBJ2-4, with a possible D match to TRBD2 (6 bases). The CDR3 has 15 amino acids. Per germline, CDR1 MNHEY and CDR2 SVGEGT. Trimming pared 6 bases from V and 7 bases from J, leaving 19 bases between. CDR3 in DNA: TGTGCCAGCAGCCTCCCCCGGGACTTAACTAACATTCAGTACTTC. This gives the protein CASSLPRDLTNIQYF.

This clone was recorded once. V usage is TRBV19 and J usage is TRBJ2-1; either TRBD1 or TRBD2 may fit D (5 bases each). CDR3 length equals 12 residues. Germline CDR1 LNHDA, CDR2 SQIVND (reference sequence). Trimming removed 5 bases at V and 7 bases at J, with 9 bases between. The CDR3 DNA follows: TGTGCCAGTAGTGGGGGAAAGAATGAGCAGTTCTTC. Amino acid sequence: CASSGGKNEQFF. Together with reference TRBV19 and TRBJ2-1, the CDR3 gives the full variable domain: DGGITQSPKYLFRKEGQNVTLSCEQNLNHDAMYWYRQDPGQGLRLIYYSQIVNDFQKGDIAEGYSVSREKKESFPLTVTSAQKNPTAFYLCASSGGKNEQFFGPGTRLTVL.

The chain uses TRBV5-1 and TRBJ2-3, with D tentatively TRBD2 (6 bases). V was clipped by 2 bases and J by 5 bases, with 12 bases between them. The CDR3 is made up of 14 amino acids. The germline gives CDR1 SGHRS, CDR2 YFSETQ. CDR3 amino acids: CASSFSPGGDTQYF. The DNA for the CDR3 is TGCGCCAGCAGCTTCAGTCCCGGGGGAGATACGCAGTATTTT.

V gene TRBV4-1 combines with J gene TRBJ1-3; D gene uncertain. The V and J ends lost 0 bases and 4 bases respectively, with 7 bases between them. The CDR3 spans 14 residues. CDR1 and CDR2 (germline): MGHRA, YSYEKL. This CDR3 reads CASSQELTGNTIYF. The CDR3 DNA reads TGCGCCAGCAGCCAAGAGTTAACCGGAAACACCATATATTTT.

The V call is TRBV6-1, the J call TRBJ1-5; 8 nucleotides match TRBD1. The CDR3 has 15 residues. V shed 2 bases and J 7 bases; nucleotides not matched to a gene: 7. Germline V gives CDR1 MNHNS, CDR2 SASEGT. Here the CDR3 reads CASSELQGGGQPQHF. The CDR3 DNA is TGTGCCAGCAGTGAATTACAGGGGGGCGGCCAGCCCCAGCATTTT.

The V and J genes are TRBV5-1 and TRBJ2-5, with D unresolved. Germline lookup yields CDR1 SGHRS and CDR2 YFSETQ. Trimming took off 1 base at V and 5 bases at J, with 15 bases between the two ends. The CDR3 has 15 amino acids. Here the CDR3 DNA reads TGCGCCAGCAGCTTGTTAGTGACCCAAGTGGAGACCCAGTACTTC. Translation gives CASSLLVTQVETQYF.

The sample holds a few counts of this clone. The rearrangement uses TRBV7-3 and TRBJ2-1; 12 positions match TRBD2. The V gene's germline CDR1 is SGHTA and CDR2 FQGTGA. The CDR3 covers 15 residues. The V gene end was trimmed by 3 bases and the J gene end by 9 bases; junction bases not matched to a gene: 6. CDR3 DNA sequence: TGTGCCAGCAGCTTGACTAGCGGGGGAAGAACTGAGCAGTTCTTC. Translation: CASSLTSGGRTEQFF.

The gene calls are TRBV7-3 and TRBJ2-3, with 8 bases lining up with TRBD1. CDR1 and CDR2 (germline): SGHTA, FQGTGA. The CDR3 is 13 amino acids. After removal of 4 bases from V and 6 bases from J, the junction contained 3 bases not matched to a gene. The CDR3 region is CASSSDRADTQYF. Written as DNA, the CDR3 is TGTGCCAGCAGCTCGGACAGGGCGGATACGCAGTATTTT.

This clone was detected a few times. The chain links TRBV7-9 to TRBJ2-2, with D possibly matching TRBD1 (6 bases). V lost 5 bases, J lost 6 bases, and 19 bases lay in between. The CDR3 contains 16 residues. Germline-derived CDR1 and CDR2 are SEHNR and FQNEAQ (reference sequence). In DNA, the CDR3 is TGTGCCAGCAGCCGTACAGGTCAGGGGATGGCCGGGGAGCTGTTTTTT. Translation gives CASSRTGQGMAGELFF.

This chain links TRBV24-1 with TRBJ2-5; D possibly corresponds to TRBD2 (5 bases). The CDR3 loop spans 15 amino acids. Germline CDR1 is KGHDR and CDR2 is SFDVKD. Trimming left V 4 bases short and J 7 bases short, with 18 bases between. CDR3 sequence (DNA): TGTGCCACCAGTGACCCCTCGAGGGAATACGGGACCCAGTACTTC. Protein product: CATSDPSREYGTQYF.

This clone was seen more than once but under ten times. The rearrangement links TRBV18 to TRBJ1-6; the match to TRBD1 covers 7 bases. The CDR3 runs 17 residues. Germline V gene lookup returns CDR1 KGHSH and CDR2 LQKENI. The V and J ends lost 6 bases and 7 bases, in that order; junction bases with no gene match: 15. The CDR3, as DNA: TGTGCCAGCTCGCCTGCGCAGACAGGGCTGGGAAATTCACCCCTCCACTTT. Protein product: CASSPAQTGLGNSPLHF.

This sequence joins TRBV24-1 and TRBJ1-4; 9 nucleotides line up with TRBD1. Germline V gene data show CDR1 as KGHDR and CDR2 as SFDVKD. The V gene end was trimmed by 2 bases and the J gene end by 7 bases; junction bases not matched to a gene: 7. The CDR3 consists of 16 residues. CDR3 nucleotides: TGTGCCACCAGTGATTCCCCTGGGACAGGGAGTGAAAAACTGTTTTTT. Translating it yields CATSDSPGTGSEKLFF.

The chain uses TRBV6-5 and TRBJ2-7; 7 nucleotides agree with TRBD1. Germline trimming cut 5 bases from V and 4 bases from J; bases unmatched to any gene: 11. The V gene's germline CDR1 is MNHEY and CDR2 SVGAGI. The CDR3 runs to 15 residues. This chain's CDR3 is CASSPSGQPLYEQYV. CDR3 DNA sequence: TGTGCCAGCAGTCCCTCGGGACAGCCCCTTTACGAGCAGTACGTC.

This clone was counted only a few times. This chain links TRBV6-2 or TRBV6-3 with TRBJ1-1; D is undetermined. V lost 2 bases, J lost 0 bases, and 13 bases lay in between. The length of the CDR3 is 16 residues. Germline loops: CDR1 MNHEY, CDR2 SVGEGT. The CDR3 bases are TGTGCCAGCAGTTACCGGAGGGTTTCTATGAACACTGAAGCTTTCTTT. Its translation is CASSYRRVSMNTEAFF.

The gene calls are TRBV15 and TRBJ1-1; D is perhaps TRBD1 (5 bases). V was pared by 9 bases and J by 1 base, with 12 bases between. This CDR3 spans 13 amino acids. The germline gives CDR1 LNHNV, CDR2 YYDKDF (reference sequence). The chain's CDR3 is CATTRAANTEAFF. DNA for the CDR3: TGTGCCACGACCAGGGCAGCGAACACTGAAGCTTTCTTT.

The chain uses TRBV19 and TRBJ2-2; D is uncertain. Trimming pared 7 bases from V and 0 bases from J, leaving 15 bases between. CDR1 LNHDA and CDR2 SQIVND come from the germline V gene (reference sequence). CDR3 size: 16 residues. The DNA for the CDR3 is TGTGCCAGTAAGGGTGCAGGCGGAACGAACACCGGGGAGCTGTTTTTT. This sequence encodes CASKGAGGTNTGELFF.

This chain links TRBV11-2 with TRBJ2-1; the D gene is possibly TRBD2 (5 bases). CDR3 size: 15 residues. Germline V gene lookup returns CDR1 SGHAT and CDR2 FQNNGV. Trimming stripped 5 bases from V and 7 bases from J, with 18 bases between. The CDR3 DNA reads TGTGCCAGCAGCCTAAGATTAGGTAGCGAAAATGAGCAGTTCTTC. Translation: CASSLRLGSENEQFF.